The 5 T cell receptor beta chains below all came from one sample that was sequenced in a study of T cell repertoires in aging, cancer and after chemotherapy. Rearranged V-D-J TRB sequences were amplified with a mixed TRB-A/B primer pool. In TCRdb, the multiplex PCR reads were re-called with MiXCR into one record per CDR3 protein. The profile shows about 3,000 distinct CDR3 sequences, approximately 30% of them singletons. The template was genomic DNA from peripheral blood, not RNA. The sample consisted of blood. The receptors come from a human donor in good health.

This clonotype is classed as medium-sized. The CDR3 region has the DNA TGTGCCAGCAGTTACGACGAACGCCCTAGCACAGATACGCAGTATTTT. The encoded protein is CASSYDERPSTDTQYF. The chain links TRBV6-2 or TRBV6-3 to TRBJ2-3; D unresolved. Germline V gene sequence: CDR1 MNHEY, CDR2 SVGEGT. V lost 2 bases and J 0 bases, leaving 12 bases between the germline ends. The CDR3 sequence is 16 residues long.

This clonotype is categorized as medium-sized. The J gene is TRBJ2-1, the V gene TRBV28, with 12 bases identical to TRBD2. Germline loops: CDR1 MDHEN, CDR2 SYDVKM. V lost 4 bases and J lost 3; bases outside the gene matches: 4. The CDR3 runs to 16 residues. CDR3 bases: TGTGCCAGCAGTTCCCCTAGCGGGAGGGTCTACAATGAGCAGTTCTTC. Translation: CASSSPSGRVYNEQFF.

The V and J genes are TRBV29-1 and TRBJ2-1; 9 positions agree with TRBD2. Per the germline V gene, CDR1 is SQVTM and CDR2 is ANQGSEA. The V gene end was trimmed by 2 bases and the J gene end by 7 bases; junction bases not matched to a gene: 6. The CDR3 runs to 14 residues. The CDR3 DNA follows: TGCAGCGTTGAATGGGGTAGCGGGAGAAATGAGCAGTTCTTC. Translation gives CSVEWGSGRNEQFF.

This clonotype is classed as medium-sized. The genes are TRBV5-1 and TRBJ2-3; no clear D gene. Germline CDR1 reads SGHRS; CDR2 reads YFSETQ. V lost 0 bases, J lost 2 bases, and 10 bases lay in between. The CDR3 has 15 residues. The CDR3 nucleotides are TGCGCCAGCAGCTTGGAGGGTAGCTACACAGATACGCAGTATTTT. Its translation: CASSLEGSYTDTQYF. Variable domain in full (rest from reference TRBV5-1 and TRBJ2-3): KAGVTQTPRYLIKTRGQQVTLSCSPISGHRSVSWYQQTPGQGLQFLFEYFSETQRNKGNFPGRFSGRQFSNSRSEMNVSTLELGDSALYLCASSLEGSYTDTQYFGPGTRLTVL.

The gene calls are TRBV6-5 and TRBJ2-4; 8 nucleotides agree with TRBD2. The junction had 6 bases not matched to a gene; V was cut back by 5 bases and J by 0 bases. This CDR3 contains 16 residues. Per germline, CDR1 MNHEY and CDR2 SVGAGI. CDR3 amino acids: CASSPPGGAAKNIQYF. CDR3 DNA sequence: TGTGCCAGCAGTCCACCGGGAGGGGCAGCCAAAAACATTCAGTACTTC.